The 25 T cell receptor beta chains in this list originate from one sample, sequenced in a study of T cells after yellow fever vaccination. TCRdb passed the 5' RACE reads through MiXCR, listing each CDR3 protein once. The table lists a few hundred thousand distinct CDR3 sequences, approximately 4% of them singletons. Source: PBMCs, taken 5 days after the yellow fever booster vaccination. These receptors were obtained from a man younger than 35 who received the YFV17D yellow fever vaccine.

This clonotype occurred many times. The V and J genes are TRBV7-2 and TRBJ2-3; the D gene could be TRBD1 or TRBD2 (5 bases each). Germline V lookup: CDR1 SGHTA, CDR2 FQGNSA. The CDR3 totals 13 residues. The ends were cut back, 11 bases at V and 0 bases at J, with 12 bases in the middle. The CDR3 loop reads CASGTGSTDTQYF. The CDR3 DNA sequence: TGTGCCTCCGGGACGGGGAGCACAGATACGCAGTATTTT.

This clonotype was detected only a few times. The V gene is TRBV5-1, the J gene TRBJ1-2, with 12 bases identical to TRBD1. The CDR3 spans 15 residues. Germline-derived CDR1 and CDR2 are SGHRS and YFSETQ. V shed 4 bases, J shed 6 bases, and the junction held 7 bases outside the gene matches. For the CDR3, the DNA is TGCGCCAGCAGCAAGGGACAGGGGGCGGTCGATGGCTACACCTTC. Amino acid sequence: CASSKGQGAVDGYTF.

This clonotype was seen repeatedly, ten times or more. The chain carries TRBV11-2 and TRBJ2-1; 8 bases align to TRBD2. The V segment lost 1 base and the J segment 6 bases; nucleotides outside the gene matches: 14. This CDR3 spans 18 amino acids. CDR1 and CDR2 (germline): SGHAT, FQNNGV. This chain's CDR3 is CASSLGGSSGVRSNEQFF. CDR3 DNA sequence: TGTGCCAGCAGCTTAGGGGGGAGTAGCGGGGTAAGATCCAATGAGCAGTTCTTC.

This clonotype was detected only a few times. The chain has TRBV10-2 and TRBJ1-5; D may be TRBD1 (6 bases). V lost 2 bases, J lost 0 bases, and 17 bases lay in between. This CDR3 is built from 18 residues. Per germline, CDR1 WSHSY and CDR2 SAAADI. CDR3 loop: CASSETPRQALSNQPQHF. In DNA, the CDR3 is TGCGCCAGCAGTGAGACCCCGCGACAGGCGCTTAGCAATCAGCCCCAGCATTTT.

The chain has TRBV25-1 and TRBJ1-6; TRBD1 is a possible D gene (6 bases). CDR1 is MGHDK, CDR2 SYGVNS, per germline. V gave up 0 bases and J gave up 8 bases, with 11 bases separating them. The CDR3 loop spans 15 amino acids. CDR3 DNA sequence: TGTGCCAGCAGTGAATATCGGACAGTCGATTCACCCCTCCACTTT. It encodes CASSEYRTVDSPLHF.

This clonotype was detected a few times. This chain uses TRBV7-2 with TRBJ2-3, with 8 bases lining up with TRBD2. Germline assignment: CDR1 SGHTA and CDR2 FQGNSA. CDR3 length: 12 amino acids. V shed 5 bases and J 11 bases; nucleotides not matched to a gene: 6. CDR3 DNA sequence: TGTGCCAGCAGCCCAGCGGGGGAGGGGCAGTATTTT. It yields the protein CASSPAGEGQYF. Based on the CDR3 plus reference TRBV7-2 and TRBJ2-3, the full variable domain is GAGVSQSPSNKVTEKGKDVELRCDPISGHTALYWYRQSLGQGLEFLIYFQGNSAPDKSGLPSDRFSAERTGGSVSTLTIQRTQQEDSAVYLCASSPAGEGQYFGPGTRLTVL.

The table lists this clonotype with many counts. The chain has TRBV9 and TRBJ2-1; no clear D gene. From germline, CDR1 is SGDLS and CDR2 YYNGEE. The CDR3 loop spans 17 amino acids. Trimming left V 0 bases short and J 2 bases short, with 15 bases between. The CDR3 DNA follows: TGTGCCAGCAGCGTAGTCGATGCGCAAGGACCCTACAATGAGCAGTTCTTC. Encoded protein: CASSVVDAQGPYNEQFF.

This clonotype was found many times. This sequence joins TRBV20-1 and TRBJ2-2; D is undetermined. V gave up 6 bases and J gave up 6 bases, with 17 bases separating them. Germline assignment: CDR1 DFQATT and CDR2 SNEGSKA (reference sequence). This CDR3 comprises 14 residues. CDR3 coding DNA: TGCAGTGCACGCACTGGGCGATCCCCCGGGGAGCTGTTTTTT. This encodes CSARTGRSPGELFF.

This clonotype was recorded a few times. The chain has TRBV7-2 and TRBJ2-7; D is undetermined. In germline, CDR1 is SGHTA, CDR2 FQGNSA. V lost 3 bases to trimming and J lost 3 bases, with 12 bases between them. This CDR3 has 14 residues. Here the CDR3 reads CASSFFAVSYEQYF. The CDR3 DNA reads as TGTGCCAGCAGCTTTTTTGCGGTAAGCTACGAGCAGTACTTC.

This clonotype was found a few times. The genes are TRBV19 and TRBJ2-5; D is uncertain. This CDR3 contains 14 residues. CDR1 is LNHDA and CDR2 is SQIVND in the germline V gene (reference sequence). V lost 0 bases, J lost 5 bases, and 10 bases lay in between. The DNA for the CDR3 is TGTGCCAGTAGTATAGATTCAGGTCGGGAGACCCAGTACTTC. As protein: CASSIDSGRETQYF.

This clonotype was seen only a few times. The V and J genes are TRBV4-2 and TRBJ2-7; D ambiguous. With 3 bases removed from V and 0 bases from J, the gap between germline ends came to 9 bases. CDR3 size: 14 residues. The germline CDR1 and CDR2 sequences are LGHNA and YNFKEQ. This chain's CDR3 is CASSHNDDSYEQYF. In DNA form, the CDR3 reads TGTGCCAGCAGCCACAACGACGACTCCTACGAGCAGTACTTC.

This clonotype has ten or more counts. The gene calls are TRBV7-9 and TRBJ2-7; D is ambiguous. V was cut by 3 bases and J by 1 base, with 7 bases left in between. CDR1 SEHNR and CDR2 FQNEAQ come from the germline V gene (reference sequence). The CDR3 covers 13 residues. CDR3 in amino acids: CASSFPSSYEQYV. The CDR3 nucleotides read TGTGCCAGCAGCTTTCCCAGTTCCTACGAGCAGTACGTC.

This clonotype has more than one count but fewer than ten. CDR3 residues: CASSQRLLNTEAFF. The DNA of the CDR3 is TGTGCCAGCAGTCAGAGACTATTGAACACTGAAGCTTTCTTT. This chain connects TRBV6-6 to TRBJ1-1; D gene ambiguous. The CDR3 runs 14 residues. CDR1 is MNHNY, CDR2 SVGAGI, per germline (reference sequence). V was cut by 5 bases and J by 0 bases, with 10 bases left in between.

This clonotype was seen at least ten times. The chain joins TRBV7-2 to TRBJ2-5; D may be TRBD2 (7 bases). CDR3 length: 14 amino acids. The V gene's germline CDR1 is SGHTA and CDR2 FQGNSA. Trimming removed 5 bases from V and 1 base from J, with 11 bases in between. CDR3 amino acids: CASSAAGAQETQYF. The CDR3 DNA sequence: TGTGCCAGCAGCGCCGCGGGGGCCCAAGAGACCCAGTACTTC.

This clonotype was seen only a few times. The chain couples TRBV5-1 to TRBJ2-3; 13 bases map to TRBD2. The V gene's germline CDR1 is SGHRS and CDR2 YFSETQ. The CDR3 loop spans 17 amino acids. J lost 3 bases, V lost 0 bases, and 4 bases had no gene match. Here the CDR3 DNA reads TGCGCCAGCAGCTTGGAACTAGCGGGGGGGCGGACAGATACGCAGTATTTT. Its protein is CASSLELAGGRTDTQYF.

The chain joins TRBV12-3 or TRBV12-4 to TRBJ2-1; the match to TRBD1 covers 9 bases. V trimming: 0 bases; J trimming: 7 bases; junction bases outside the gene matches: 1. The CDR3 covers 14 residues. In DNA, the CDR3 is TGTGCCAGCAGTTTAGCGGACAGGGGAAATGAGCAGTTCTTC. Amino acids: CASSLADRGNEQFF.

V is TRBV4-1 and J is TRBJ1-2; tentative D call: TRBD1 (5 bases). This CDR3 comprises 15 residues. V lost 0 bases and J lost 5, with 13 bases in between. Looked up from germline, CDR1 is MGHRA and CDR2 is YSYEKL. In nucleotides, the CDR3 is TGCGCCAGCAGCCAAGACAGGGAAGTGGGGTATGGCTACACCTTC. It yields the protein CASSQDREVGYGYTF.

This clonotype was counted between two and nine times. The genes are TRBV7-2 and TRBJ2-3, with TRBD2 matching over 8 bases. V shed 2 bases and J 9 bases; nucleotides not matched to a gene: 16. The CDR3 consists of 17 residues. Germline CDR1 SGHTA, CDR2 FQGNSA. The CDR3 protein is CASSLRGSVAGPGTQYF. DNA of the CDR3: TGTGCCAGCAGCTTAAGGGGCTCGGTAGCGGGGCCCGGGACGCAGTATTTT.

This sequence joins TRBV7-2 and TRBJ1-1, with D perhaps TRBD1 (6 bases). The CDR3 has 12 amino acids. V lost 7 bases and J 5 bases, leaving 11 bases between the germline ends. Looked up from germline, CDR1 is SGHTA and CDR2 is FQGNSA. CDR3 nucleotide sequence: TGTGCCAGCATGATACAGGGAACTGAAGCTTTCTTT. Translation: CASMIQGTEAFF.

The chain links TRBV20-1 to TRBJ1-2; tentatively, D is TRBD1 (5 bases). V gave up 6 bases and J gave up 8 bases, with 13 bases separating them. The germline V gene has CDR1 DFQATT and CDR2 SNEGSKA (reference sequence). The CDR3 loop spans 11 amino acids. The CDR3 protein is CSAGAGDGYTF. DNA for the CDR3: TGCAGTGCAGGGGCCGGGGACGGCTACACCTTC.

This clonotype was seen more than once but under ten times. The chain carries TRBV5-6 and TRBJ1-1, with D unclear. The V and J ends lost 1 base and 4 bases respectively, with 8 bases between them. Germline lookup yields CDR1 SGHDT and CDR2 YYEEEE. This CDR3 region has 13 residues. The CDR3 DNA sequence: TGTGCCAGCAGCTTGCAGAGTTTCACTGAAGCTTTCTTT. Amino acids: CASSLQSFTEAFF.

The chain carries TRBV7-2 and TRBJ2-7; tentatively, D is TRBD1 (5 bases). The CDR3 sequence is 14 residues long. Germline V lookup: CDR1 SGHTA, CDR2 FQGNSA. Trimming took off 2 bases at V and 6 bases at J, with 14 bases between the two ends. The CDR3 sequence: CASSLTWTPLEQYF. The DNA of the CDR3 is TGTGCCAGCAGCTTAACCTGGACACCTCTCGAGCAGTACTTC.

This clonotype was seen at least ten times. The CDR3 loop reads CASSMGLNTEAFF. The CDR3 DNA sequence: TGTGCCAGTAGTATGGGACTCAACACTGAAGCTTTCTTT. This chain joins TRBV19 and TRBJ1-1; a weak D match, TRBD1 (5 bases). The germline V gene has CDR1 LNHDA and CDR2 SQIVND (reference sequence). V lost 3 bases, J lost 2 bases, and 7 bases lay in between. The CDR3 length is 13 residues.

The table lists this clonotype with a few counts. This chain joins TRBV11-3 and TRBJ2-3; 8 bases fit TRBD1. In germline, CDR1 is SGHNT, CDR2 YENEEA. J was trimmed by 2 bases and V by 5 bases; bases with no gene match: 6. The CDR3 runs 15 residues. CDR3 in DNA: TGTGCCAGCAGCCCGGACAGGGATCACACAGATACGCAGTATTTT. It translates to CASSPDRDHTDTQYF.

This clonotype was seen repeatedly, ten times or more. The genes are TRBV4-1 and TRBJ2-1, with D possibly TRBD2 on 6 matching bases. Trimming took 4 bases from V and 0 from J, leaving 13 bases between them. CDR3 length equals 16 residues. Germline CDR1 reads MGHRA; CDR2 reads YSYEKL. The CDR3 region is CASSRLVGGSYNEQFF. The CDR3 DNA reads TGCGCCAGCAGCCGGCTGGTGGGGGGCTCCTACAATGAGCAGTTCTTC.